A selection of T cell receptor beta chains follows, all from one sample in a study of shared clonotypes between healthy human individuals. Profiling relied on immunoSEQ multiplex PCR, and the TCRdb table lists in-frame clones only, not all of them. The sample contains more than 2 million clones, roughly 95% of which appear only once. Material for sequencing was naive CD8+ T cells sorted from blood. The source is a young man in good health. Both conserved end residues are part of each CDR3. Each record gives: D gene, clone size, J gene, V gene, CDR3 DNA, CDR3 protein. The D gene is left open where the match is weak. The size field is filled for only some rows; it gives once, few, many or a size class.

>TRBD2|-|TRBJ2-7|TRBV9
TGTGCCAGCAGCGTAGCTTCTAGCGGGTCCTACGAGCAGTACTTC
CASSVASSGSYEQYF
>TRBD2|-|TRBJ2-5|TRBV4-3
TGCGCCAGCAGCCAAGGTATAGCGGGAGGGCTGACACAAGAGACCCAGTACTTC
CASSQGIAGGLTQETQYF
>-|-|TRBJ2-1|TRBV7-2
TGTGCCAGCAGCTTTCCCTCCTACAATGAGCAGTTCTTC
CASSFPSYNEQFF
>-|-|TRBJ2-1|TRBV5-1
TGCGCCAGCAGCTCGACGGGCAGGGAATCCAATGAGCAGTTCTTC
CASSSTGRESNEQFF
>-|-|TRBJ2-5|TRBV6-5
TGTGCCAGCAGTTACTCCGGAGGGGGCGGGGAGACCCAGTACTTC
CASSYSGGGGETQYF
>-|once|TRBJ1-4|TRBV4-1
TGCGCCAGCAGCCAAGAAACGGTCAATGAAAAACTGTTTTTT
CASSQETVNEKLFF
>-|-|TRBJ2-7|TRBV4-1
TGCGCCAGCAGCCAAGGGACGGGATATTCCTACGAGCAGTACTTC
CASSQGTGYSYEQYF
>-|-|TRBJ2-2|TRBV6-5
TGTGCCAGCAGTTACTCGTTCTCTGGCGGGGAGCTGTTTTTT
CASSYSFSGGELFF
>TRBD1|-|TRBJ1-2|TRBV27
TGTGCCACCTCCCCTGACAGGGGGCTTTATGGCTACACCTTC
CATSPDRGLYGYTF
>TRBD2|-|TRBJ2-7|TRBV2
TGTGCCAGCACTCCGACTAGCGGGGGGATTTCCTACGAGCAGTACTTC
CASTPTSGGISYEQYF
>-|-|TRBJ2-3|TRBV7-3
TGTGCCAGCAGCCCTCCCCAGGGCGCAGATACGCAGTATTTT
CASSPPQGADTQYF
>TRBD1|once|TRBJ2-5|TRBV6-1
TGTGCCAGCAGTGATTTGACAGGGGCCCAAGAGACCCAGTACTTC
CASSDLTGAQETQYF
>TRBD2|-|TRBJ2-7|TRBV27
TGTGCCACCAATAGCGGGGGGCTCTCCTACGAGCAGTACTTC
CATNSGGLSYEQYF
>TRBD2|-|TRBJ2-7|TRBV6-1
TGTGCCAGCAGTGAAGCTCGGGGACTAGCGGTGCAATCCTACGAGCAGTACTTC
CASSEARGLAVQSYEQYF
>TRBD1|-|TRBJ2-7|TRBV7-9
TGTGCCAGCAGCTTCGGACAGGGGCCCAGGGAGGGGCAGTACTTC
CASSFGQGPREGQYF
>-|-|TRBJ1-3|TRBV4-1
TGCGCCAGCAGCCAAGATACGGGCTCTGGAAACACCATATATTTT
CASSQDTGSGNTIYF
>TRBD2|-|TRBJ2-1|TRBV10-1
TGCGCCAGCAGTCCCGGGACTAGCGGGGCCCGGGCCTCCTACAATGAGCAGTTCTTC
CASSPGTSGARASYNEQFF
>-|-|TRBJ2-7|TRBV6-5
TGTGCCAGCAGCTTAACCTTTTACTACGAGCAGTACTTC
CASSLTFYYEQYF
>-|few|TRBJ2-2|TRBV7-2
TGTGCCAGCAGCTGGGCCCTTAACACCGGGGAGCTGTTTTTT
CASSWALNTGELFF
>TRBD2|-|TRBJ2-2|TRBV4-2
TGTGCCAGCAGCCAAGGGCTAGCGGGAAACCTCGACACCGGGGAGCTGTTTTTT
CASSQGLAGNLDTGELFF
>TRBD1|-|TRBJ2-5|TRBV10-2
TGCGCCAGCAGGCCGGGGACAGGACAAGAGACCCAGTACTTC
CASRPGTGQETQYF
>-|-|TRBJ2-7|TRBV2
TGTGCCAGCAGTGAAGATCTGTCACGGGACTACGAGCAGTACTTC
CASSEDLSRDYEQYF
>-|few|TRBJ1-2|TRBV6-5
TGTGCCAGCAGTTACTCCGCAGTAAACTATGGCTACACCTTC
CASSYSAVNYGYTF
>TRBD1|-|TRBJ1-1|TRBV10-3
TGTGCCATCAGTGAAAGGGACAGTATCACTGAAGCTTTCTTT
CAISERDSITEAFF